This TCR beta chain derives from a study of T cell responses to AZD1222 COVID-19 vaccine. Study-wide results and caveats: Baseline testing showed seropositivity in only a handful of AZD1222 recipients.

On this clone itself: Its antigen is currently unknown.

V was shortened by 1 base and J by 2 bases, with 5 bases between the two germline ends. This CDR3 is built from 13 residues. CDR1 and CDR2 from the germline V gene are LGHNA and YSLEER. Profiled with immunoSEQ multiplex PCR; TCRdb holds only in-frame clones, not every one. The data hold more than 100,000 clones, with about 85% observed a single time. The source is an adult in good health. Sequencing used peripheral blood, obtained on day 0 of AZD1222 vaccination. The chain couples TRBV4-3 to TRBJ1-2; D call uncertain. The CDR3 DNA follows: TGCGCCAGCAGCCAAGTTTTAAACTATGGCTACACCTTC. Protein: CASSQVLNYGYTF.